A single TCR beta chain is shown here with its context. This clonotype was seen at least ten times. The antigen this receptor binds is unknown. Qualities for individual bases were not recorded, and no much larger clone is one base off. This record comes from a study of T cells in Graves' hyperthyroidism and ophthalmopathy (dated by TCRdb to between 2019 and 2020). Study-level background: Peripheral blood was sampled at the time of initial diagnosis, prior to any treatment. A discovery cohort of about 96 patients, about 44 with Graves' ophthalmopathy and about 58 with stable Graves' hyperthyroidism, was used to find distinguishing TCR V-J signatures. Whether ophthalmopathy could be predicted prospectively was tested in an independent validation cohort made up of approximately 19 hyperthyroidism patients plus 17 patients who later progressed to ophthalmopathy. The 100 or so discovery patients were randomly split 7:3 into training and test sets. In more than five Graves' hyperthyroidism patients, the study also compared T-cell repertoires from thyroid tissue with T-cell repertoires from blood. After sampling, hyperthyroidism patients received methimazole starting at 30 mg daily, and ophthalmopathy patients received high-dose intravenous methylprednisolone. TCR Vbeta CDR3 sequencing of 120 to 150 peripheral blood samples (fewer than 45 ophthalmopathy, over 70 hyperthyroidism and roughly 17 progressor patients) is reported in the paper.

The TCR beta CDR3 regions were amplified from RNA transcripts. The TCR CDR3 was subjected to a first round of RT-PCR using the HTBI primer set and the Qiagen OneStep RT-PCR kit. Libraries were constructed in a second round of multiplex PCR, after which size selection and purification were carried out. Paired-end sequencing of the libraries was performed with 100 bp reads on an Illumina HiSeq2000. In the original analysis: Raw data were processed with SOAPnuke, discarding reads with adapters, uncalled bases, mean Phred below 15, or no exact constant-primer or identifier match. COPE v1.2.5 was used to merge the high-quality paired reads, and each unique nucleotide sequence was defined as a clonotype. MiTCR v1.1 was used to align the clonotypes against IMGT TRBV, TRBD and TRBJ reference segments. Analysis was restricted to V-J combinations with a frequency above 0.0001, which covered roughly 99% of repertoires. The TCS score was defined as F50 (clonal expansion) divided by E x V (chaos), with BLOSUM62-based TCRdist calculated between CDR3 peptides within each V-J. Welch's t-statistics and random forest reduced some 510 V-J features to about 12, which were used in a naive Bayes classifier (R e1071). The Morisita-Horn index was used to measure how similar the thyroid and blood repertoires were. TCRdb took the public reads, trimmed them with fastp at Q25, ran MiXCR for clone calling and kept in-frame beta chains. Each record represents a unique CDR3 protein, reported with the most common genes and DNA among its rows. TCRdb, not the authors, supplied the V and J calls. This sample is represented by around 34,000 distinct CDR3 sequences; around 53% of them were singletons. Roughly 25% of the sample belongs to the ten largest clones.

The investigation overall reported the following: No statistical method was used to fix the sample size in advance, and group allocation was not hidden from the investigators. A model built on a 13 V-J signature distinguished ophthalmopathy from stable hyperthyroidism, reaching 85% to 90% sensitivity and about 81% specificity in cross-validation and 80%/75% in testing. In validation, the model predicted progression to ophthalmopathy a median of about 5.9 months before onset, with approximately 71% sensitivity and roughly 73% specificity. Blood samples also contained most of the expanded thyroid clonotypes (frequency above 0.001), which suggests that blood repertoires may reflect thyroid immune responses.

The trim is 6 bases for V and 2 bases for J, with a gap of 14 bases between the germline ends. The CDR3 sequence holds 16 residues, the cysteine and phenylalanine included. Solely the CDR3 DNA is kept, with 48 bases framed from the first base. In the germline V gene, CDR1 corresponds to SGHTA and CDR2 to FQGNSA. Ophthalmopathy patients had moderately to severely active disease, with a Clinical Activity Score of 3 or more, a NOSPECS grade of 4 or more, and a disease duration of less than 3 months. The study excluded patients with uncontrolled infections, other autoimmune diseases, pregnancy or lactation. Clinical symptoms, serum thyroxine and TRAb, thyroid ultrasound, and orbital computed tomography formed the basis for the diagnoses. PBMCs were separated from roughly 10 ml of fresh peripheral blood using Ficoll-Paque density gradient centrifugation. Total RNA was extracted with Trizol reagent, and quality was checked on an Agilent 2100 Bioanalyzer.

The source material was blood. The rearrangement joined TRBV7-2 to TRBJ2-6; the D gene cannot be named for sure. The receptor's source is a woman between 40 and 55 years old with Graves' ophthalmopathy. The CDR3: CASRNRAGAGANVLTF. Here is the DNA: TGTGCCAGCAGAAATAGGGCAGGAGCTGGGGCCAACGTCCTGACTTTC. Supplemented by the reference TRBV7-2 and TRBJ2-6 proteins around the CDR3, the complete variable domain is GAGVSQSPSNKVTEKGKDVELRCDPISGHTALYWYRQSLGQGLEFLIYFQGNSAPDKSGLPSDRFSAERTGGSVSTLTIQRTQQEDSAVYLCASRNRAGAGANVLTFGAGSRLTVL.